The 22 T cell receptor beta chains below were found in one sample sequenced in a study of response to subunit inactivated influenza vaccine. TCRdb passed the RT-PCR reads through MiXCR, listing each CDR3 protein once. This table holds about 540,000 distinct CDR3 sequences, around 25% found once. These same records also appear under a second study, on T cells expressing NK-cell markers. This second study says: UMI-tagged 5'RACE template switching yielded the TCR beta cDNA.

The sequencing here drew on CD4+ T cells sorted from PBMCs, taken about 12 days after vaccination. These receptors were collected from a man in his forties or fifties who received an inactivated influenza vaccine.

This clonotype was picked up a small number of times. The J gene is TRBJ1-3, the V gene TRBV20-1; 8 bases match TRBD1. CDR1 is DFQATT and CDR2 is SNEGSKA in the germline V gene (reference sequence). The CDR3 has 15 amino acids. V lost 5 bases to trimming and J lost 3 bases; unmatched junction nucleotides: 9. This CDR3 is CSALDRGRGGNTIYF. The CDR3 DNA follows: TGCAGTGCTCTCGACAGGGGTAGGGGTGGAAACACCATATATTTT.

The V gene is TRBV20-1, the J gene TRBJ1-5; 8 bases line up with TRBD1. The CDR3 consists of 13 residues. Per germline, CDR1 DFQATT and CDR2 SNEGSKA (reference sequence). The V and J ends lost 4 bases and 1 base, in that order; junction bases with no gene match: 0. The CDR3 nucleotides read TGCAGTGCTAACAGGGGGAGCAATCAGCCCCAGCATTTT. This sequence encodes CSANRGSNQPQHF.

V usage is TRBV19 and J usage is TRBJ1-1, with unresolved D. The V end was cut by 3 bases, the J end by 0 bases, with 5 bases between. The CDR3 runs to 13 residues. Germline CDR1 and CDR2: LNHDA and SQIVND (reference sequence). The CDR3 spells CASSIGVNTEAFF. DNA for the CDR3: TGTGCCAGTAGTATTGGGGTGAACACTGAAGCTTTCTTT.

This clonotype was recorded at least ten times. DNA for the CDR3: TGTGCCAGCAGCCCCTACTCCGGGGCCAACGTCCTGACTTTC. This sequence encodes CASSPYSGANVLTF. This chain joins TRBV9 and TRBJ2-6; D ambiguous. There are 14 residues in the CDR3. V lost 4 bases to trimming and J lost 4 bases, with 9 bases between them. Germline assignment: CDR1 SGDLS and CDR2 YYNGEE.

The chain joins TRBV6-6 to TRBJ1-5; D uncertain. Between the trimmed V and J ends, which lost 7 bases and 1 base, there was a span of 2 bases. The CDR3 covers 11 residues. Per the germline V gene, CDR1 is MNHNY and CDR2 is SVGAGI (reference sequence). CDR3 in amino acids: CASTSNQPQHF. CDR3 sequence (DNA): TGTGCCAGCACCAGCAATCAGCCCCAGCATTTT.

The V gene is TRBV12-5, the J gene TRBJ2-1; D not resolved. CDR3 length equals 14 residues. Germline-derived CDR1 and CDR2 are LGHNT and FRNRAP. Deletions cut 1 base from V and 5 bases from J, with 9 bases between. CDR3 sequence: CASGLGATNNEQFF. The CDR3 DNA follows: TGTGCTAGTGGTTTGGGGGCTACTAACAATGAGCAGTTCTTC.

This clonotype has a handful of counts. The V gene is TRBV12-3 or TRBV12-4, the J gene TRBJ2-1, with D unresolved. Trimming cost V 3 bases and J 10 bases, with 13 bases left between them. There are 13 residues in the CDR3. CDR3 loop: CASSFVDLGEQFF. DNA for the CDR3: TGTGCCAGCAGTTTCGTAGATCTGGGCGAGCAGTTCTTC.

This clonotype was recorded a few times. The chain joins TRBV7-2 to TRBJ2-1; 14 positions agree with TRBD2. Germline V gene sequence: CDR1 SGHTA, CDR2 FQGNSA. This CDR3 has 14 amino acids. V shed 5 bases and J 8 bases; nucleotides not matched to a gene: 2. The CDR3 sequence is CASSRTSGGYEQFF. In DNA, the CDR3 is TGTGCCAGCAGCCGGACTAGCGGGGGGTATGAGCAGTTCTTC.

The table lists this clonotype with a few counts. This chain connects TRBV20-1 to TRBJ1-5; no firm D call. CDR3 length: 13 residues. Trimming removed 3 bases at V and 5 bases at J, with 11 bases between. Germline assignment: CDR1 DFQATT and CDR2 SNEGSKA (reference sequence). The CDR3 loop reads CSASRGSYQPQHF. The CDR3 DNA reads TGCAGTGCTAGCCGAGGGTCATATCAGCCCCAGCATTTT.

The chain uses TRBV7-8 and TRBJ2-1, with 7 bases lining up with TRBD1. The germline CDR1 and CDR2 sequences are SGHVS and FQNEAQ. V shed 5 bases, J shed 5 bases, and the junction held 12 bases outside the gene matches. The CDR3 sequence is 16 residues long. CDR3 in DNA: TGTGCCAGCAGCCCGCTCCGGGACAGAGATAACAATGAGCAGTTCTTC. Amino acid sequence: CASSPLRDRDNNEQFF.

The chain recombines TRBV4-1 with TRBJ2-2; TRBD2 might be the D (5 bases). V lost 1 base, J lost 5 bases, and 11 bases lay in between. The CDR3 extends over 15 amino acids. Germline lookup yields CDR1 MGHRA and CDR2 YSYEKL. The CDR3 nucleotides are TGCGCCAGCAGCCAAGTGACCAGGAGGACCGGGGAGCTGTTTTTT. Translation gives CASSQVTRRTGELFF.

J is TRBJ2-7 and V is TRBV5-5, with D unclear. The germline CDR1 and CDR2 sequences are SGHKS and YYEKEE (reference sequence). This CDR3 is 13 amino acids long. V shed 1 base and J shed 7 bases, with 12 bases lying between them. The CDR3 DNA reads as TGTGCCAGCAGCTTGTCAGGCAGTAGGGAGCAGTACTTC. Amino acid sequence: CASSLSGSREQYF.

The chain carries TRBV6-1 and TRBJ2-3; 14 bases line up with TRBD2. The CDR3 runs 16 residues. After removal of 4 bases from V and 5 bases from J, the junction contained 5 bases not matched to a gene. Germline V lookup: CDR1 MNHNS, CDR2 SASEGT. As DNA, the CDR3 is TGTGCCAGCAGTGGGGGACTAGCGGGGGTTCTAGATACGCAGTATTTT. Translated: CASSGGLAGVLDTQYF.

This clonotype was seen at least ten times. The chain couples TRBV25-1 to TRBJ1-2; the match to TRBD1 covers 9 bases. This CDR3 spans 16 amino acids. The J segment lost 4 bases and the V segment lost 4 bases, leaving 10 bases of the junction unmatched. CDR1 is MGHDK and CDR2 is SYGVNS in the germline V gene. The CDR3 sequence is CASSGRPGTGTYGYTF. CDR3 sequence (DNA): TGTGCCAGCAGTGGACGCCCCGGGACAGGGACCTATGGCTACACCTTC.

This chain connects TRBV5-5 to TRBJ1-4; 10 bases are a match to TRBD1. The CDR3 contains 16 residues. Germline V CDR1 and CDR2: SGHKS, YYEKEE (reference sequence). V gave up 4 bases and J gave up 3 bases; unmatched junction bases: 6. The CDR3 sequence is CASSDRDRGPNEKLFF. As DNA, the CDR3 is TGTGCCAGCAGCGACCGGGACAGGGGCCCTAATGAAAAACTGTTTTTT.

The chain is built from TRBV3-1 and TRBJ2-7; a weak D match, TRBD2 (6 bases). The length of the CDR3 is 16 residues. From germline, CDR1 is LGHDT and CDR2 YNNKEL (reference sequence). Trimming removed 1 base from V and 4 bases from J, with 17 bases in between. CDR3 bases: TGTGCCAGCAGCCAAGGAGGGTTGGCGGGGAGGTACGAGCAGTACTTC. Translating it yields CASSQGGLAGRYEQYF.

Notes on this clonotype: A junction boundary mismatches the germline segment, possibly from a read error. This chain connects TRBV7-7 to TRBJ2-3; 14 bases align to TRBD2. Germline V lookup: CDR1 SSHAT, CDR2 FNYEAQ (reference sequence). The CDR3 is 15 amino acids. CDR3 in amino acids: CASSLGTSGGHTQYF. CDR3 in DNA: TGTGCTAGCAGCTTAGGGACTAGCGGGGGACATACGCAGTATTTT.

Within the sample, this clonotype is medium-sized. The rearrangement uses TRBV12-3 or TRBV12-4 and TRBJ2-1; D is unresolved. V lost 6 bases and J lost 6, with 9 bases in between. The CDR3 covers 12 residues. The CDR3 spells CASSPPGNEQFF. CDR3 in DNA: TGTGCCAGCAGCCCCCCAGGCAATGAGCAGTTCTTC.

The chain uses TRBV4-1 and TRBJ2-2, with TRBD2 matching over 9 bases. The junction had 6 bases not matched to a gene; V was cut back by 0 bases and J by 4 bases. Germline CDR1 reads MGHRA; CDR2 reads YSYEKL. The CDR3 contains 17 residues. CDR3 coding DNA: TGCGCCAGCAGCCAAGATTGGCTAGCGGGGTCCACCGGGGAGCTGTTTTTT. Protein: CASSQDWLAGSTGELFF.

V and J are TRBV20-1 and TRBJ2-3, with 7 bases identical to TRBD2. V was pared by 5 bases and J by 6 bases, with 11 bases of the junction left unmatched. CDR3 length equals 14 residues. The germline V gene encodes CDR1 DFQATT and CDR2 SNEGSKA (reference sequence). CDR3 bases: TGCAGTGCTCAGAGCGGGATCCTCCGGGATACGCAGTATTTT. This translates into CSAQSGILRDTQYF.

The rearrangement uses TRBV2 and TRBJ1-5; 7 bases are a match to TRBD1. V gave up 4 bases and J gave up 6 bases; unmatched junction bases: 6. This CDR3 has 14 amino acids. Per germline, CDR1 SNHLY and CDR2 FYNNEI. CDR3 region: CASSGQGSPQPQHF. The CDR3 DNA follows: TGTGCCAGCAGTGGACAGGGATCGCCTCAGCCCCAGCATTTT.

The rearrangement links TRBV7-2 to TRBJ2-5; D not certain. With 5 bases removed from V and 0 bases from J, the gap between germline ends came to 10 bases. CDR1 is SGHTA, CDR2 FQGNSA, per germline. The CDR3 sequence is 14 residues long. DNA for the CDR3: TGTGCCAGCAGCATTGCGGTGTACCAAGAGACCCAGTACTTC. It translates to CASSIAVYQETQYF. Variable domain in full (rest from reference TRBV7-2 and TRBJ2-5): GAGVSQSPSNKVTEKGKDVELRCDPISGHTALYWYRQSLGQGLEFLIYFQGNSAPDKSGLPSDRFSAERTGGSVSTLTIQRTQQEDSAVYLCASSIAVYQETQYFGPGTRLLVL.